These 9 T cell receptor beta chains originate from one sample sequenced in a study of beta chain features in type 1 diabetes. Reverse transcription of all isolated RNA meant that expressed TCRB transcripts were sequenced. TCRdb's copy holds only in-frame clones and misses some; the assay was immunoSEQ multiplex PCR. The sample yields about 60,000 clones, about three fifths seen once. Sequenced sample: Tregs from blood. These receptor sequences come from a woman younger than 30 in good health.

This clone showed up just a few times. The gene calls are TRBV7-2 and TRBJ1-6, with D unclear. Germline CDR1 SGHTA, CDR2 FQGNSA. The CDR3 is made up of 15 amino acids. V was pared by 1 base and J by 1 base, with 5 bases between. This CDR3 is CASSLGESYNSPLHF. The CDR3 DNA follows: TGTGCCAGCAGCTTAGGGGAGTCCTATAATTCACCCCTCCACTTT.

The rearrangement uses TRBV4-3 and TRBJ2-3, with TRBD1 as a possible D gene (6 bases). This CDR3 is built from 19 residues. Germline assignment: CDR1 LGHNA and CDR2 YSLEER. Trimming pared 0 bases from V and 0 bases from J, leaving 19 bases between. CDR3 loop: CASSQDLGAALLSTDTQYF. For the CDR3, the DNA is TGCGCCAGCAGCCAAGATCTGGGGGCCGCCCTACTTAGCACAGATACGCAGTATTTT.

This clone is labeled medium-sized. The CDR3 region is CASGLYPSNTEAFF. The CDR3 DNA sequence: TGTGCTAGTGGTTTGTATCCGTCGAACACTGAAGCTTTCTTT. This chain links TRBV12-5 with TRBJ1-1; D is uncertain. V was cut by 2 bases and J by 1 base, with 8 bases left in between. CDR1 and CDR2 from the germline V gene are LGHNT and FRNRAP. The CDR3 sequence is 14 residues long.

The CDR3 DNA reads TGCGCCAGCAGCTTTGGGAGCGGGGGGACCTACGAGCAGTACTTC. It is translated as CASSFGSGGTYEQYF. The chain joins TRBV5-1 to TRBJ2-7; 9 bases map to TRBD2. With 2 bases clipped from V and 2 bases from J, the junction kept 5 bases outside the gene matches. Germline CDR1 is SGHRS and CDR2 is YFSETQ. CDR3 length equals 15 residues.

The V and J genes are TRBV5-4 and TRBJ2-5; 10 bases are shared with TRBD2. CDR3 length: 15 residues. Germline V CDR1 and CDR2: SGHNT, YYREEE (reference sequence). The ends lost 4 bases at V and 2 bases at J; junction bases unmatched: 5. This chain's CDR3 is CASSLQRGGQETQYF. The CDR3 coding sequence is TGTGCCAGCAGCCTTCAGCGGGGGGGACAAGAGACCCAGTACTTC.

Notes on this clone: One end of the junction does not line up with germline, which may come from a read error. Other nucleotide sequences in the sample specify the same CDR3. The chain has TRBV11-2 and TRBJ2-7, with D maybe TRBD1 (7 bases). The V gene's germline CDR1 is SGHAT and CDR2 FQNNGV. This CDR3 has 14 amino acids. The CDR3 DNA sequence: TGTGCCAGCAGCTTGTTGTACAGGGGCGGGGAGCAATACTTC. Translating gives CASSLLYRGGEQYF.

This chain uses TRBV19 with TRBJ1-2, with D possibly being TRBD1 (6 bases). Germline V gene data show CDR1 as LNHDA and CDR2 as SQIVND (reference sequence). The CDR3 is made up of 15 amino acids. V shed 4 bases and J shed 5 bases, with 17 bases lying between them. The CDR3: CASSTGGAIGYGYTF. For the CDR3, the DNA is TGTGCCAGTAGTACCGGGGGGGCCATCGGTTATGGCTACACCTTC.

The V gene is TRBV2, the J gene TRBJ2-5; 10 bases align to TRBD2. The J call could be wrong; TRBJ2-7 is a better fit for the DNA end. Germline V gene data show CDR1 as SNHLY and CDR2 as FYNNEI. This CDR3 has 17 amino acids. CDR3 amino acids: CASIENLAGVFTYEQYF. CDR3 DNA sequence: TGTGCCAGCATCGAAAATCTAGCGGGAGTATTCACCTACGAGCAGTACTTC.

This clone has more than one count but fewer than ten. The V call is TRBV2, the J call TRBJ1-1; maybe TRBD1 (5 bases). CDR1 and CDR2 (germline): SNHLY, FYNNEI. This CDR3 is built from 13 residues. V lost 11 bases, J lost 0 bases, and 13 bases lay in between. The CDR3 reads CAEGAGLNTEAFF. The CDR3 nucleotides read TGTGCCGAGGGCGCGGGGCTGAACACTGAAGCTTTCTTT.